Listed below are T cell receptor beta chains from one sample, sequenced in a study of blood T cells in healthy people across ages. TCRdb fed the 5' RACE reads into MiXCR, producing one record per CDR3 protein. The sample holds some 1.7 million distinct CDR3 sequences, approximately 30% seen once. The sample was blood. All receptors derive from a woman in her 30s in good health. CDR3s include the opening cysteine and the closing phenylalanine or tryptophan. The D gene is left open where the match is weak. Not all rows give a size; the values are once, few, many and, for expanded clones, a class.

abundance,d_gene,j_gene,v_gene,CDR3aa,CDR3nt
-,TRBD1,TRBJ2-2,TRBV24-1,CATEDPGTGDTGELFF,TGTGCCACCGAAGACCCCGGGACAGGGGACACCGGGGAGCTGTTTTTT
many,-,TRBJ2-7,TRBV7-2,CASSLYSYEQYF,TGTGCCAGCAGTTTATACAGCTACGAGCAGTACTTC
-,TRBD2,TRBJ2-7,TRBV7-6,CTSRPLAGVYEQYF,TGTACCAGCAGGCCACTAGCGGGGGTATACGAGCAGTACTTC
-,-,TRBJ2-5,TRBV7-2,CASSLVRQTQYF,TGTGCCAGCAGCTTAGTCCGGCAGACCCAGTACTTC
few,-,TRBJ2-5,TRBV11-2,CASSRTLGETQYF,TGTGCCAGCAGCCGAACCTTGGGGGAGACCCAGTACTTC
few,TRBD1,TRBJ1-1,TRBV6-6,CASILDRGNTEAFF,TGTGCCAGCATCTTGGACAGGGGGAACACTGAAGCTTTCTTT
-,-,TRBJ2-5,TRBV7-9,CASSSWVKDEQYF,TGTGCCAGCAGCTCCTGGGTTAAGGATGAGCAGTACTTC
many,-,TRBJ2-5,TRBV5-1,CASSLSGGRETQYF,TGTGCCAGCAGCCTAAGTGGGGGAAGAGAGACCCAGTACTTC
-,-,TRBJ1-5,TRBV18,CASSPTNQPQHF,TGTGCCAGCTCACCAACAAATCAGCCCCAGCATTTT
few,-,TRBJ2-4,TRBV5-1,CASSQGLGPKSYERYF,TGCGCCAGCAGCCAGGGGCTGGGACCCAAGTCCTACGAGCGGTACTTC
few,TRBD1,TRBJ1-1,TRBV12-3/TRBV12-4,CASSLTGDGTEAFF,TGTGCCAGCAGTTTGACAGGGGATGGCACTGAAGCTTTCTTT
few,-,TRBJ2-1,TRBV7-3,CASSLFPLNQDNEQFF,TGTGCCAGCAGCTTATTTCCACTGAATCAGGACAATGAGCAGTTCTTC
-,-,TRBJ1-3,TRBV27,CASSLSSGFGNTIYF,TGTGCCAGCAGTTTATCCTCAGGGTTTGGAAACACCATATATTTT
-,TRBD1,TRBJ2-3,TRBV20-1,CSARDPGQGFTDTQYF,TGCAGTGCTAGAGATCCGGGACAGGGCTTCACAGATACGCAGTATTTT
few,-,TRBJ1-2,TRBV12-3/TRBV12-4,CASSPTWAGETGYTF,TGTGCCAGCAGCCCAACCTGGGCAGGGGAGACGGGCTACACCTTC
few,TRBD1,TRBJ2-3,TRBV10-1,CASSVLDRADTQYF,TGCGCCAGCAGCGTGCTGGACAGGGCAGATACGCAGTATTTT
few,-,TRBJ1-1,TRBV20-1,CSASQAYTEAFF,TGCAGTGCCTCACAGGCCTACACTGAAGCTTTCTTT
many,-,TRBJ2-1,TRBV4-3,CASSPPHSYNEQFF,TGCGCCAGCAGCCCTCCCCATAGCTACAATGAGCAGTTCTTC
-,-,TRBJ2-4,TRBV3-1,CASSQEQENSPLYF,TGTGCCAGCAGCCAAGAACAGGAAAATTCGCCCCTCTACTTC
many,-,TRBJ2-1,TRBV21-1,CAVGRGCSYNEQFF,TGTGCCGTGGGCAGGGGCTGCTCCTACAATGAGCAGTTCTTC
many,-,TRBJ1-4,TRBV29-1,CSSRYNEKLFF,TGCAGCTCGCGCTACAATGAAAAACTGTTTTTT
few,-,TRBJ1-1,TRBV29-1,CSVHRLWGTEAFF,TGCAGCGTCCACAGGCTCTGGGGAACTGAAGCTTTCTTT
few,TRBD1,TRBJ1-1,TRBV11-2,CASSPIPRGDTEAFF,TGTGCCAGCAGCCCCATCCCCAGGGGGGACACTGAAGCTTTCTTT
many,TRBD2,TRBJ2-3,TRBV7-2,CASSLNGGRAADTQYF,TGTGCCAGCAGCTTAAATGGCGGGAGGGCCGCAGATACGCAGTATTTT
many,-,TRBJ2-4,TRBV20-1,CSARVGDGRDIQYF,TGCAGTGCTAGAGTAGGGGACGGTAGGGACATTCAGTACTTC
many,-,TRBJ2-1,TRBV20-1,CSARVRDNEQFF,TGCAGTGCTAGGGTTAGAGACAATGAGCAGTTCTTC
few,-,TRBJ1-1,TRBV6-6,CASSPWRGIGTEAFF,TGTGCCAGCAGTCCTTGGAGAGGAATAGGCACTGAAGCTTTCTTT
few,-,TRBJ1-5,TRBV2,CASSAQLNQPQHF,TGTGCCAGCAGTGCGCAACTCAATCAGCCCCAGCATTTT
-,-,TRBJ1-6,TRBV2,CASTMRNSPLHF,TGTGCCAGCACTATGCGAAATTCACCCCTCCACTTT
many,-,TRBJ1-5,TRBV4-1,CASSQQGDQPQHF,TGCGCCAGCAGCCAACAGGGAGATCAGCCCCAGCATTTT
-,TRBD1,TRBJ1-5,TRBV10-3,CAISGTGGPNQPQHF,TGTGCCATTTCCGGGACAGGGGGTCCGAATCAGCCCCAGCATTTT
few,TRBD2,TRBJ2-7,TRBV5-1,CASSWGSGAGYEQYF,TGCGCCAGCAGCTGGGGGAGCGGGGCAGGGTACGAGCAGTACTTC
-,-,TRBJ1-1,TRBV5-1,CASSSQTGESTEAFF,TGCGCCAGCAGCTCCCAAACCGGGGAATCCACTGAAGCTTTCTTT
-,-,TRBJ1-6,TRBV7-2,CASTADRPYNSPLHF,TGTGCCAGCACCGCCGACAGGCCCTATAATTCACCCCTCCACTTT
few,-,TRBJ2-7,TRBV19,CASARSRYEQYF,TGTGCCAGTGCAAGATCGCGGTACGAGCAGTACTTC
few,-,TRBJ1-2,TRBV9,CASSPHDINYGYTF,TGTGCCAGCAGCCCCCACGACATAAACTATGGCTACACCTTC
few,-,TRBJ2-2,TRBV12-3/TRBV12-4,CASSKREENTGELFF,TGTGCCAGCAGCAAGAGGGAGGAAAACACCGGGGAGCTGTTTTTT
-,TRBD1,TRBJ1-4,TRBV12-3/TRBV12-4,CANRRQGRVSEKLFF,TGTGCCAACAGAAGACAGGGACGGGTTAGTGAAAAACTGTTTTTT
few,-,TRBJ2-1,TRBV13,CASSPGTHDNEQFF,TGTGCCAGCAGCCCTGGGACACACGACAATGAGCAGTTCTTC
many,TRBD1,TRBJ2-1,TRBV20-1,CSHALPGQGGAEQFF,TGCAGTCACGCATTGCCAGGACAGGGTGGGGCTGAGCAGTTCTTC
-,TRBD2,TRBJ2-1,TRBV7-9,CASSLAIQREGPDNEQFF,TGTGCCAGCAGCTTAGCCATACAGCGGGAGGGCCCGGACAATGAGCAGTTCTTC